This T cell receptor beta chain was identified in a study of Graves' ophthalmopathy and Graves' hyperthyroidism. In regard to this clonotype: Its target is not known.

RNA transcripts yielded amplified TCR beta CDR3 regions. Investigators did first-round RT-PCR with HTBI primers, then second-round multiplex PCR. From the multiplex PCR reads, TCRdb called clonotypes with MiXCR, one entry per CDR3 protein. The data hold more than 1,000,000 distinct CDR3 sequences, with around a third observed a single time. Study outcomes and limitations: Blood also held most thyroid clonotypes expanded above 0.001 frequency. The model reached approximately 71% sensitivity and 72.22% specificity for predicting ophthalmopathy progression. A classifier, a 13-signature model, separated ophthalmopathy from stable hyperthyroidism with approximately 88% sensitivity and over 70% specificity.

Germline V gene sequence: CDR1 ENHRY, CDR2 SYGVKD. This CDR3 is built from 17 residues. With V trimmed by 8 bases and J by 3 bases, 13 bases remained unmatched. The sequenced sample was peripheral blood or thyroid tissue (not recorded which). The rearrangement uses TRBV10-3 and TRBJ1-1; 12 bases fit TRBD1. The TCR comes from an adult man with Graves' hyperthyroidism. CDR3 residues: CAIVSSGTGGLDTEAFF. In nucleotides, the CDR3 is TGTGCCATCGTGAGCTCTGGGACAGGGGGCCTCGACACTGAAGCTTTCTTT.